The 20 T cell receptor beta chains given below trace back to one sample, sequenced in a study of tumor T cells in aggressive B-cell lymphoma. Profiled with immunoSEQ multiplex PCR; TCRdb holds only in-frame clones, not every one. The sample consists of about 3,100 clones, around 82% of them appearing once. The sample taken for sequencing was tumor tissue. Receptors originate from an adult with diffuse large B cell lymphoma.

The chain joins TRBV6-4 to TRBJ2-1, with 14 bases aligning to TRBD2. Per the germline V gene, CDR1 is MRHNA and CDR2 is SNTAGT. V trimming: 5 bases; J trimming: 8 bases; junction bases outside the gene matches: 5. The CDR3 spans 15 residues. The CDR3 sequence is CASSPGTSGGDEQFF. In DNA form, the CDR3 reads TGTGCCAGCAGTCCAGGGACTAGCGGGGGCGATGAGCAGTTCTTC.

This clone rates as large (0.1 to 1%). The chain combines TRBV29-1 with TRBJ1-1, with a weak D call TRBD1 (5 bases). This CDR3 comprises 14 residues. Trimming stripped 0 bases from V and 9 bases from J, with 17 bases between. Germline CDR1 reads SQVTM; CDR2 reads ANQGSEA. CDR3 DNA sequence: TGCAGCGTTGAAGATCTTCCGGGCACAGGTAAAGCTTTCTTT. This sequence encodes CSVEDLPGTGKAFF.

The rearrangement joins TRBV7-9 to TRBJ1-2; perhaps TRBD1 as D (5 bases). The CDR3 spans 13 residues. Germline V CDR1 and CDR2: SEHNR, FQNEAQ (reference sequence). Trimming left V 3 bases short and J 6 bases short, with 11 bases between. The CDR3 DNA reads TGTGCCAGCAGCTTGTCAGGGCAGCATGGCTACACCTTC. Its translation: CASSLSGQHGYTF.

The chain carries TRBV5-6 and TRBJ1-1; 8 bases agree with TRBD1. The ends lost 4 bases at V and 0 bases at J; junction bases unmatched: 5. Germline-derived CDR1 and CDR2 are SGHDT and YYEEEE. The CDR3 totals 15 residues. The CDR3 region has the DNA TGTGCCAGCAGCAGGACAGGGAGATTGAACACTGAAGCTTTCTTT. Translating gives CASSRTGRLNTEAFF.

This clone was found once. CDR3 bases: TGTGCCAGTAGTATCGGCGGCGAGCAGTACTTC. Its protein is CASSIGGEQYF. The V gene is TRBV19, the J gene TRBJ2-7; no definite D call. Germline V gene data show CDR1 as LNHDA and CDR2 as SQIVND (reference sequence). The CDR3 has 11 amino acids. Trimming cost V 3 bases and J 6 bases, with 6 bases left between them.

The rearrangement links TRBV30 to TRBJ2-1, with 10 bases identical to TRBD2. CDR3 length: 16 amino acids. Trimming cost V 2 bases and J 5 bases; bases outside gene matches: 9. The germline gives CDR1 GTSNPN, CDR2 SVGIG (reference sequence). The CDR3, as DNA: TGTGCCTGGAGTACGGAGCGGGGGGGCCAGGACAATGAGCAGTTCTTC. Its translation: CAWSTERGGQDNEQFF.

This chain connects TRBV11-3 to TRBJ2-7; possibly TRBD2 for D (5 bases). Germline V gives CDR1 SGHNT, CDR2 YENEEA. V lost 5 bases to trimming and J lost 3 bases, with 11 bases between them. The CDR3 spans 13 residues. CDR3 region: CASSAGLYYEQYF. The CDR3 DNA follows: TGTGCCAGCAGCGCCGGACTTTACTACGAGCAGTACTTC. Looking up the rest from reference TRBV11-3 and TRBJ2-7 gives the full variable domain: EAGVVQSPRYKIIEKKQPVAFWCNPISGHNTLYWYLQNLGQGPELLIRYENEEAVDDSQLPKDRFSAERLKGVDSTLKIQPAELGDSAVYLCASSAGLYYEQYFGPGTRLTVT.

The CDR3 loop is CASSSGLSITDTQYF. For the CDR3, the DNA is TGTGCCAGCAGCTCGGGACTATCTATCACAGATACGCAGTATTTT. V is TRBV11-3 and J is TRBJ2-3; TRBD2 matches 7 bases. The CDR3 loop spans 15 amino acids. The germline CDR1 and CDR2 sequences are SGHNT and YENEEA. V trimming: 4 bases; J trimming: 2 bases; junction bases outside the gene matches: 6.

V usage is TRBV7-2 and J usage is TRBJ2-4; 8 bases line up with TRBD2. With V trimmed by 1 base and J by 8 bases, 4 bases remained unmatched. The CDR3 has 14 residues. Germline V gives CDR1 SGHTA, CDR2 FQGNSA. The CDR3: CASSLGAGVDIQYF. CDR3 sequence (DNA): TGTGCCAGCAGCTTAGGAGCGGGGGTAGACATTCAGTACTTC.

This clone was seen once. This chain joins TRBV9 and TRBJ1-2, with D maybe TRBD1 (5 bases). Per the germline V gene, CDR1 is SGDLS and CDR2 is YYNGEE. The CDR3 sequence is 15 residues long. The V end was cut by 0 bases, the J end by 4 bases, with 13 bases between. The CDR3 protein is CASSVGQGPSYGYTF. The CDR3 DNA sequence: TGTGCCAGCAGCGTAGGGCAGGGCCCCTCCTATGGCTACACCTTC. The full variable domain, with the rest looked up from reference TRBV9 and TRBJ1-2, is DSGVTQTPKHLITATGQRVTLRCSPRSGDLSVYWYQQSLDQGLQFLIQYYNGEERAKGNILERFSAQQFPDLHSELNLSSLELGDSALYFCASSVGQGPSYGYTFGSGTRLTVV.

This chain links TRBV11-2 with TRBJ2-7; D unresolved. This CDR3 is built from 11 residues. V was shortened by 1 base and J by 11 bases, with 9 bases between the two germline ends. CDR1 and CDR2 (germline): SGHAT, FQNNGV. The CDR3 sequence: CASSLGGGEYF. The CDR3 DNA sequence: TGTGCCAGCAGCTTAGGCGGCGGAGAGTACTTC.

The genes are TRBV5-1 and TRBJ2-5; TRBD2 matches 12 bases. CDR1 is SGHRS and CDR2 is YFSETQ in the germline V gene. There are 16 residues in the CDR3. V lost 4 bases, J lost 5 bases, and 9 bases stayed unmatched. The CDR3, as DNA: TGCGCCAGCAGCACCGGACTAGCGGGGATGGTTGAGACCCAGTACTTC. Residues: CASSTGLAGMVETQYF. The whole variable domain, remainder taken from reference TRBV5-1 and TRBJ2-5, is KAGVTQTPRYLIKTRGQQVTLSCSPISGHRSVSWYQQTPGQGLQFLFEYFSETQRNKGNFPGRFSGRQFSNSRSEMNVSTLELGDSALYLCASSTGLAGMVETQYFGPGTRLLVL.

V is TRBV5-8 and J is TRBJ2-3; 8 bases align to TRBD1. The germline V gene encodes CDR1 SGHTS and CDR2 YDEGEE. The V segment lost 3 bases and the J segment 4 bases; nucleotides outside the gene matches: 7. This CDR3 contains 15 residues. The CDR3 region has the DNA TGTGCCAGCAGCTCCGGACAGGGATATTCAGATACGCAGTATTTT. Its translation is CASSSGQGYSDTQYF.

This clone appeared once. The chain joins TRBV7-3 to TRBJ2-4; 7 nucleotides match TRBD1. There are 11 residues in the CDR3. Germline V gene sequence: CDR1 SGHTA, CDR2 FQGTGA. J lost 11 bases, V lost 2 bases, and 0 bases had no gene match. CDR3 sequence reads: CASSLGTVQYF. The CDR3 nucleotides read TGTGCCAGCAGCTTAGGGACAGTTCAGTACTTC.

The table lists this clone with a count of one. This sequence joins TRBV5-1 and TRBJ2-2; perhaps TRBD2 as D (6 bases). Germline V CDR1 and CDR2: SGHRS, YFSETQ. V lost 4 bases to trimming and J lost 1 base, with 11 bases between them. CDR3 length: 15 amino acids. The chain's CDR3 is CASSALGGNTGELFF. For the CDR3, the DNA is TGCGCCAGCAGCGCCTTGGGGGGGAACACCGGGGAGCTGTTTTTT.

V is TRBV27 and J is TRBJ2-7; 7 bases align to TRBD1. CDR3 size: 13 residues. Germline assignment: CDR1 MNHEY and CDR2 SMNVEV (reference sequence). The trim removed 10 bases at V and 4 bases at J, leaving 10 bases unmatched. The CDR3 is CATLTGQVYEQYF. In nucleotides, the CDR3 is TGTGCCACCCTAACCGGACAGGTTTACGAGCAGTACTTC.

The V and J genes are TRBV29-1 and TRBJ2-2, with 11 bases fitting TRBD2. CDR3 length: 14 residues. CDR1 and CDR2 from the germline V gene are SQVTM and ANQGSEA. V was pared by 6 bases and J by 1 base, with 1 base of the junction left unmatched. The CDR3 DNA reads TGCAGCGTCGGACTAGCGGGGAACACCGGGGAGCTGTTTTTT. Protein product: CSVGLAGNTGELFF.

The rearrangement uses TRBV14 and TRBJ1-2; the match to TRBD1 covers 10 bases. Trimming cost V 4 bases and J 6 bases; bases outside gene matches: 5. The CDR3 length is 14 residues. From germline, CDR1 is SGHDN and CDR2 FVKESK. The chain's CDR3 is CASSPTGTGDGYTF. CDR3 DNA: TGTGCCAGCAGCCCTACCGGGACAGGGGATGGCTACACCTTC.

The genes are TRBV7-9 and TRBJ2-7; 8 bases are a match to TRBD1. CDR3 size: 19 residues. CDR1 is SEHNR and CDR2 is FQNEAQ in the germline V gene (reference sequence). V lost 4 bases to trimming and J lost 7 bases; unmatched junction nucleotides: 24. The CDR3 loop is CASSSSPGTGLGRRWEQYF. The DNA of the CDR3 is TGTGCCAGCAGCTCAAGTCCCGGGACAGGTCTGGGGCGACGTTGGGAGCAGTACTTC.

The V gene is TRBV6-6, the J gene TRBJ1-5; tentative D call: TRBD1 (5 bases). The germline V gene encodes CDR1 MNHNY and CDR2 SVGAGI (reference sequence). Trimming removed 3 bases at V and 3 bases at J, with 12 bases between. The CDR3 totals 15 residues. For the CDR3, the DNA is TGTGCCAGCAGTTATTGGGGCAGGGACAATCAGCCCCAGCATTTT. Translated, it gives CASSYWGRDNQPQHF.